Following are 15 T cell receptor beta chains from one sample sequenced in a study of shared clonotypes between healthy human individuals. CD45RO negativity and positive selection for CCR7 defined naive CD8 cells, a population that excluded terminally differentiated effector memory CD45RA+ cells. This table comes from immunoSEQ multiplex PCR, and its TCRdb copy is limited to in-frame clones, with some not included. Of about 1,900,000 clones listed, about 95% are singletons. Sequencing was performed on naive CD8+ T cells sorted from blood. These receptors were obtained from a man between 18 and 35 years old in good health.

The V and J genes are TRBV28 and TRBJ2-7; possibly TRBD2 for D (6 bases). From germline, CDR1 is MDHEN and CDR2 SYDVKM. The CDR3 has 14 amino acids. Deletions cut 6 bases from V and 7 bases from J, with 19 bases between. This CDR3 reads CASRHRGGSGEQYF. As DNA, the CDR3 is TGTGCCAGCAGACACCGTGGGGGGTCTGGGGAGCAGTACTTC. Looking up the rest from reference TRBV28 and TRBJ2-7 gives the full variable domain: DVKVTQSSRYLVKRTGEKVFLECVQDMDHENMFWYRQDPGLGLRLIYFSYDVKMKEKGDIPEGYSVSREKKERFSLILESASTNQTSMYLCASRHRGGSGEQYFGPGTRLTVT.

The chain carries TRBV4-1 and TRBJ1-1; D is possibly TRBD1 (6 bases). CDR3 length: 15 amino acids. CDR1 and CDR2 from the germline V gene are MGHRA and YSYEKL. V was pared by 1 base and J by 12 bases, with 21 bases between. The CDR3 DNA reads TGCGCCAGCAGCCAAGGGGACGACAGGTTAGGGAGTACTTTCTTT. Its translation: CASSQGDDRLGSTFF.

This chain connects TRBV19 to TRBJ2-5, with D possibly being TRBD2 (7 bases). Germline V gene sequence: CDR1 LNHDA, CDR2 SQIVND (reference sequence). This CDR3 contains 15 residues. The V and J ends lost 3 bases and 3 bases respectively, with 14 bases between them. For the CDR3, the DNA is TGTGCCAGTAGTATCGTCGCGGGGGCCGAAGAGACCCAGTACTTC. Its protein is CASSIVAGAEETQYF.

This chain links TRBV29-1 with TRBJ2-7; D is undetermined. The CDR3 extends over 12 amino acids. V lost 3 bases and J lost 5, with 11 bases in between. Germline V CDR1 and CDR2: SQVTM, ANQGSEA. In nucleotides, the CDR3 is TGCAGCGTTGATTCTGGGTTCCACGAGCAGTACTTC. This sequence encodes CSVDSGFHEQYF.

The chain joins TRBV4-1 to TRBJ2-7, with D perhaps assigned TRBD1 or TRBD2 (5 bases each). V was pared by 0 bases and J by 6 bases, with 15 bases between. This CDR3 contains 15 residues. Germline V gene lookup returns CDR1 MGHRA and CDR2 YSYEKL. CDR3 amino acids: CASSQELGFGGEQYF. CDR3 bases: TGCGCCAGCAGCCAAGAGTTAGGGTTTGGGGGCGAGCAGTACTTC.

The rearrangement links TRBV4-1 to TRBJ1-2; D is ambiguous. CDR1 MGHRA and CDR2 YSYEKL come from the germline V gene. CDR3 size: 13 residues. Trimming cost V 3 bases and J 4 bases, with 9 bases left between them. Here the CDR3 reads CASSHKAPYGYTF. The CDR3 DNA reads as TGCGCCAGCAGCCACAAAGCCCCCTATGGCTACACCTTC.

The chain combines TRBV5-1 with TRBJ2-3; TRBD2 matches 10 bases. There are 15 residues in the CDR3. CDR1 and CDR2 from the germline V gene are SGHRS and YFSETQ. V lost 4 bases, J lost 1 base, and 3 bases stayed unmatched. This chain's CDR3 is CASSRGLAGTDTQYF. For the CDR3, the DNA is TGCGCCAGCAGCCGAGGACTAGCGGGCACAGATACGCAGTATTTT.

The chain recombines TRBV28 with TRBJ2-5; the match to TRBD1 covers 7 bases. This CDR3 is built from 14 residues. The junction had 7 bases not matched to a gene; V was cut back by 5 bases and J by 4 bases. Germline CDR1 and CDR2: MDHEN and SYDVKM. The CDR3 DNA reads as TGTGCCAGCAGTCCGAGGGGGCTGGGAGAGACCCAGTACTTC. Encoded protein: CASSPRGLGETQYF.

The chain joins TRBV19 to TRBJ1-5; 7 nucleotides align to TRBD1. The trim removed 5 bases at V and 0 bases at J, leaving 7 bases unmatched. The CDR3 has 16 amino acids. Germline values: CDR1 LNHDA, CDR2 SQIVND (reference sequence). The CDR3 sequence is CASSWTGDLSNQPQHF. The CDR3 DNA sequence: TGTGCCAGTAGTTGGACAGGAGATCTTAGCAATCAGCCCCAGCATTTT.

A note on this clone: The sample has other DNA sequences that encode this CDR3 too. The CDR3 region has the DNA TGTGCCAGCAGCGCAGGACTAGCCCCAACCTACGAGCAGTACTTC. Translation gives CASSAGLAPTYEQYF. This chain links TRBV9 with TRBJ2-7; 8 bases fit TRBD2. Trimming cost V 3 bases and J 2 bases; bases outside gene matches: 7. The germline CDR1 and CDR2 sequences are SGDLS and YYNGEE. The CDR3 has 15 amino acids.

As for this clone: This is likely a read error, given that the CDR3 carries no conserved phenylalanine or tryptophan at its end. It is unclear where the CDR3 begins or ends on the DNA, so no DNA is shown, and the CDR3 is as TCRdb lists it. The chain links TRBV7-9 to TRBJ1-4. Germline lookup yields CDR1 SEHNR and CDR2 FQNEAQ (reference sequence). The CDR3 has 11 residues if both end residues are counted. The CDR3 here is CASSQKKISNL.

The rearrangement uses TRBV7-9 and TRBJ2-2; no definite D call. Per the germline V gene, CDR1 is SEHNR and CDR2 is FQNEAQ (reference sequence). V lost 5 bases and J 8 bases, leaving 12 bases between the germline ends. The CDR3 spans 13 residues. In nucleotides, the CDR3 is TGTGCCAGCAGCCCCCGGCCACGAGGGGAGCTGTTTTTT. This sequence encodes CASSPRPRGELFF.

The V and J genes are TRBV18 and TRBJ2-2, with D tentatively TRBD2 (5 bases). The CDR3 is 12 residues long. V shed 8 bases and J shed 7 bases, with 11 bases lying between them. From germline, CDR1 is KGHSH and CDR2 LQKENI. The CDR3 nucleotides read TGTGCCAGCCTCACAGAGGGCGGGGAGCTGTTTTTT. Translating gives CASLTEGGELFF.

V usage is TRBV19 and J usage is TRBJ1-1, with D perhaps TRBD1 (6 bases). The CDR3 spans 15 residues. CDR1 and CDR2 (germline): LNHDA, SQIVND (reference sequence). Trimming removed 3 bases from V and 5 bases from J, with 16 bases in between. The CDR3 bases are TGTGCCAGTAGTATTTCGGCCGGGGGCGAAACTGAAGCTTTCTTT. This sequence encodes CASSISAGGETEAFF.

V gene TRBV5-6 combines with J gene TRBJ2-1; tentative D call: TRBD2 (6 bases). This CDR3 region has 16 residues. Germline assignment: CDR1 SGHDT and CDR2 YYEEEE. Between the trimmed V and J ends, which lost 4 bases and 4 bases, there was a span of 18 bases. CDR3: CASSPPGDALYNEQFF. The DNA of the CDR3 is TGTGCCAGCAGCCCCCCGGGGGACGCCTTATACAATGAGCAGTTCTTC.